This entry lists 18 T cell receptor beta chains sequenced from one sample in a study of identical twins. A single record per CDR3 protein comes from TCRdb applying MiXCR to the 5' RACE reads. The data show roughly 230,000 distinct CDR3 sequences, about 8.3% seen once. The same specimen was also included in a second study, on yellow fever vaccine responses in identical twins.

The sequenced material came from CD8+ T cells sorted from blood. These receptors all come from a woman aged 18-29 years in good health.

This sequence joins TRBV6-2 or TRBV6-3 and TRBJ2-2, with a tentative D call TRBD1 (5 bases). V shed 0 bases and J shed 0 bases, with 17 bases lying between them. CDR1 and CDR2 from the germline V gene are MNHEY and SVGEGT. The CDR3 loop spans 19 amino acids. CDR3 coding DNA: TGTGCCAGCAGTTACTCGAAAGTGGGGCAGAATCCGAACACCGGGGAGCTGTTTTTT. Translation: CASSYSKVGQNPNTGELFF.

In this sample, this clonotype turned up a few times. The chain carries TRBV27 and TRBJ2-7, with 7 bases identical to TRBD1. CDR3 length equals 15 residues. J gave up 2 bases and V 3 bases, and 7 bases lay outside the gene matches. Germline lookup yields CDR1 MNHEY and CDR2 SMNVEV (reference sequence). The CDR3 loop is CASSLRGTATYEQYF. The CDR3 DNA follows: TGTGCCAGCAGTTTGAGGGGGACAGCCACCTACGAGCAGTACTTC.

This clonotype was counted ten times or more. This rearrangement joins TRBV7-2 to TRBJ2-1; TRBD2 aligns across 8 bases. This CDR3 is 15 amino acids long. Trimming cost V 4 bases and J 4 bases; bases outside gene matches: 6. Germline assignment: CDR1 SGHTA and CDR2 FQGNSA. Here the CDR3 DNA reads TGTGCCAGCAGCTCGGTCCCGGGGGGGTACAATGAGCAGTTCTTC. Translation: CASSSVPGGYNEQFF.

The J gene is TRBJ2-7, the V gene TRBV20-1; 8 positions agree with TRBD1. This CDR3 comprises 13 residues. Germline CDR1 DFQATT, CDR2 SNEGSKA (reference sequence). With 7 bases clipped from V and 6 bases from J, the junction kept 11 bases outside the gene matches. The CDR3 DNA sequence: TGCAGTGGGTCCCCGGGACAGGTTCCCGAGCAGTACTTC. As protein: CSGSPGQVPEQYF.

CDR3 bases: TGTGCCAGCAGCGCGTCTAGCGGGGAGGACTACCAGACCCAGTACTTC. As protein: CASSASSGEDYQTQYF. This chain joins TRBV11-2 and TRBJ2-5; TRBD2 agrees at 9 bases. The CDR3 spans 16 residues. CDR1 SGHAT and CDR2 FQNNGV come from the germline V gene. Trimming took 5 bases from V and 6 from J; bases not matched to a gene: 13.

This clonotype was seen a few times. The chain employs TRBV6-2 or TRBV6-3 and TRBJ2-1; 8 nucleotides agree with TRBD1. Germline V gene sequence: CDR1 MNHEY, CDR2 SVGEGT. J gave up 9 bases and V 7 bases, and 17 bases lay outside the gene matches. CDR3 length: 16 amino acids. CDR3 nucleotides: TGTGCCAGCACCCCGGGAAGGACAGGGAGTTCGGGTGAGCAGTTCTTC. It translates to CASTPGRTGSSGEQFF.

This clonotype appeared many times. The chain couples TRBV3-1 to TRBJ2-7; D possibly corresponds to TRBD1 (6 bases). Germline-derived CDR1 and CDR2 are LGHDT and YNNKEL (reference sequence). There are 11 residues in the CDR3. The V end lost 4 bases, the J end lost 9 bases, and 10 bases lay between the germline ends. CDR3 loop: CASSPGASQYF. The CDR3 DNA reads TGTGCCAGCAGCCCAGGGGCCTCGCAGTACTTC.

This clonotype was detected only a few times. This chain connects TRBV6-1 to TRBJ2-1, with 7 bases identical to TRBD1. Trimming cost V 8 bases and J 0 bases; bases outside gene matches: 10. CDR3 length: 16 residues. The germline V gene encodes CDR1 MNHNS and CDR2 SASEGT. CDR3 coding DNA: TGTGCCAGCGGGTTATACCGGGACAGCTCCTACAATGAGCAGTTCTTC. Amino acid sequence: CASGLYRDSSYNEQFF.

The V call is TRBV3-1, the J call TRBJ2-7, with TRBD1 identical over 8 bases. The CDR3 length is 15 residues. CDR1 is LGHDT and CDR2 is YNNKEL in the germline V gene (reference sequence). V shed 1 base and J 3 bases; nucleotides not matched to a gene: 5. Written as DNA, the CDR3 is TGTGCCAGCAGCCAAGTACAGGGGGAAAACTACGAGCAGTACTTC. It encodes CASSQVQGENYEQYF.

This clonotype was detected only a few times. This chain connects TRBV7-2 to TRBJ2-5; D gene uncertain. The V gene's germline CDR1 is SGHTA and CDR2 FQGNSA. The CDR3 totals 12 residues. V lost 4 bases and J lost 8, with 11 bases in between. Written as DNA, the CDR3 is TGTGCCAGCAGCTCCGATCTAGGAACCCAGTACTTC. Translation gives CASSSDLGTQYF.

V gene TRBV29-1 combines with J gene TRBJ2-7; D possibly corresponds to TRBD2 (5 bases). The ends were cut back, 6 bases at V and 9 bases at J, with 18 bases in the middle. The CDR3 is 12 residues long. The germline V gene has CDR1 SQVTM and CDR2 ANQGSEA. The CDR3 reads CSVGGLPVGQYF. The CDR3 DNA sequence: TGCAGCGTCGGAGGCCTACCGGTGGGGCAGTACTTC.

The J gene is TRBJ2-3, the V gene TRBV7-9; D gene unclear. The CDR3 is 12 amino acids. Trimming removed 5 bases from V and 6 bases from J, with 9 bases in between. Germline assignment: CDR1 SEHNR and CDR2 FQNEAQ (reference sequence). The CDR3 loop is CASSQVIDTQYF. CDR3 in DNA: TGTGCCAGCAGCCAGGTCATCGATACGCAGTATTTT.

The chain has TRBV6-1 and TRBJ2-1, with 11 positions matching TRBD1. The germline CDR1 and CDR2 sequences are MNHNS and SASEGT. The CDR3 extends over 19 amino acids. Trimming removed 4 bases from V and 5 bases from J; junction bases left unmatched: 16. CDR3 sequence (DNA): TGTGCCAGCAGTGTTCGGCCGGGACAGGGGGTTATAGGTCACAATGAGCAGTTCTTC. Residues: CASSVRPGQGVIGHNEQFF.

A remark on this clonotype: At one boundary the junction diverges from the germline segment, which might be a read error. The chain combines TRBV29-1 with TRBJ2-1; TRBD1 matches 8 bases. The germline V gene has CDR1 SQVTM and CDR2 ANQGSEA. CDR3 length: 14 amino acids. Here the CDR3 DNA reads TGCAGCGTTGACCGGACAGGGTCCTACCATGAGCAGTTCTTC. Residues: CSVDRTGSYHEQFF.

This clonotype was counted many times. The chain carries TRBV7-9 and TRBJ2-5; D gene uncertain. Trimming shortened V by 5 bases and J by 4 bases, and 11 bases separated the two germline ends. CDR3 length: 13 residues. Per the germline V gene, CDR1 is SEHNR and CDR2 is FQNEAQ (reference sequence). The chain's CDR3 is CASSRRSLETQYF. The CDR3 nucleotides are TGTGCCAGCAGCCGCCGGAGCCTAGAGACCCAGTACTTC.

This clonotype appeared many times. This chain joins TRBV24-1 and TRBJ2-1; 7 bases match TRBD2. V dropped 9 bases and J dropped 5; count of bases not matched to a gene: 9. This CDR3 spans 14 amino acids. The germline V gene has CDR1 KGHDR and CDR2 SFDVKD. The CDR3 spells CATQHPGTNNEQFF. CDR3 DNA sequence: TGTGCCACCCAACACCCCGGGACTAACAATGAGCAGTTCTTC.

This clonotype was found many times. The rearrangement links TRBV12-3 or TRBV12-4 to TRBJ1-1; D is unresolved. Trimming took off 3 bases at V and 7 bases at J, with 9 bases between the two ends. The CDR3 is made up of 12 amino acids. The CDR3 loop is CASSFQEREAFF. In nucleotides, the CDR3 is TGTGCCAGCAGTTTCCAGGAGCGTGAAGCTTTCTTT.

This clonotype was counted only a few times. V usage is TRBV4-1 and J usage is TRBJ1-1; 7 positions agree with TRBD1. The CDR3 sequence is 14 residues long. Germline V gene lookup returns CDR1 MGHRA and CDR2 YSYEKL. Germline trimming cut 3 bases from V and 5 bases from J; bases unmatched to any gene: 6. The CDR3 bases are TGCGCCAGCAGCCAGGCAGGGGGGGAAACTGAAGCTTTCTTT. Translating gives CASSQAGGETEAFF.